This T cell receptor beta chain emerged from a study of post-analysis software for immune sequencing data. Study-level information: As for disease course, relapsing-remitting, secondary progressive and progressive-relapsing multiple sclerosis were all included. Whole-study findings and limits: Patients with multiple sclerosis recorded significantly lower normalized Chao1 diversity than controls, the study found. Patients used about 5 TRBV segments, including TRBV5-6, TRBV5-1 and TRBV20-1, more often than controls.

The CDR3 sequence is 13 residues long. V shed 0 bases and J shed 8 bases, with 10 bases lying between them. Germline CDR1 is MGHRA and CDR2 is YSYEKL. cDNA libraries of TCR beta carried unique molecular identifiers. TCRdb re-called the PCR reads through MiXCR, storing one row per CDR3 protein. Altogether hundreds of thousands of distinct CDR3 sequences are present, around 47% being singletons, with the ten largest covering 1.5% to 2%. For this clonotype: The antigen is unknown.

The rearrangement uses TRBV4-1 and TRBJ1-2, with no clear D. Specimen: blood. This TCR came from a girl between 5 and 17 years old with multiple sclerosis. The CDR3 DNA sequence: TGCGCCAGCAGCCAAGATGATACGGAGGGCTACACCTTC. Translation gives CASSQDDTEGYTF.